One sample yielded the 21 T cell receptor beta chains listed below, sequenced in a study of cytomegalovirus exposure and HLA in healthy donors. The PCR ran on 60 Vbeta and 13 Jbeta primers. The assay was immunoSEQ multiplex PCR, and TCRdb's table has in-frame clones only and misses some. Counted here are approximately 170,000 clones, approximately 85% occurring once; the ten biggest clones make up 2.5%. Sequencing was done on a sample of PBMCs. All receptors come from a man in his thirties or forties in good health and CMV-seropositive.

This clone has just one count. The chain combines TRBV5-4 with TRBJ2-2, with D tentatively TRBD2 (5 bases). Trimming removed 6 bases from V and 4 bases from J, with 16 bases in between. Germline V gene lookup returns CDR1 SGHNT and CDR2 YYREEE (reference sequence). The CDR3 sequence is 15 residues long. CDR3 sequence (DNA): TGTGCCAGCACCTCGTGGAGGACGGGCACCGGGGAGCTGTTTTTT. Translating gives CASTSWRTGTGELFF.

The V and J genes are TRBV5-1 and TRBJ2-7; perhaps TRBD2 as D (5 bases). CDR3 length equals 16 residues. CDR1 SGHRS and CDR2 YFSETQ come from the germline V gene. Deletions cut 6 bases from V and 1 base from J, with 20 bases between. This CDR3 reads CASTPSSGTLSYEQYF. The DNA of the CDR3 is TGCGCCAGCACCCCGTCGAGCGGAACTCTTTCCTACGAGCAGTACTTC.

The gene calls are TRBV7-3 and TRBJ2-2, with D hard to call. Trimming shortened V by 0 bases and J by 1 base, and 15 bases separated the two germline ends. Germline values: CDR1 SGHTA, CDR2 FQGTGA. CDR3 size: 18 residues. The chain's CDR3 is CASSLTAATGMNTGELFF. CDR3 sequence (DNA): TGTGCCAGCAGCTTAACGGCCGCGACTGGAATGAACACCGGGGAGCTGTTTTTT.

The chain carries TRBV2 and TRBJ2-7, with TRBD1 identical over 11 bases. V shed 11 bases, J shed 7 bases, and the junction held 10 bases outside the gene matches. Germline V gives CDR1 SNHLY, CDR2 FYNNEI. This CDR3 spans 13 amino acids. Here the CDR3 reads CAGNRDRGGEQYF. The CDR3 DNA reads TGTGCCGGGAACCGGGACAGGGGGGGGGAGCAGTACTTC.

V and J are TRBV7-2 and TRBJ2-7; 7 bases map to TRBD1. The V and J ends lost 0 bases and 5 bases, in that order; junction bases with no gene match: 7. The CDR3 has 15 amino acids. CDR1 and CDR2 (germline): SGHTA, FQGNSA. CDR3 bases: TGTGCCAGCAGCTTAGCCTGGGACAGCAGTAACGAGCAGTACTTC. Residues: CASSLAWDSSNEQYF.

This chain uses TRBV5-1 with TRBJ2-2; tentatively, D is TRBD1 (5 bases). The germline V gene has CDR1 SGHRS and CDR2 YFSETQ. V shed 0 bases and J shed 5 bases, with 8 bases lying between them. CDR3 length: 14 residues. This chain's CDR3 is CASSLEGPTGELFF. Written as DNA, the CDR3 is TGCGCCAGCAGCTTGGAGGGGCCGACCGGGGAGCTGTTTTTT.

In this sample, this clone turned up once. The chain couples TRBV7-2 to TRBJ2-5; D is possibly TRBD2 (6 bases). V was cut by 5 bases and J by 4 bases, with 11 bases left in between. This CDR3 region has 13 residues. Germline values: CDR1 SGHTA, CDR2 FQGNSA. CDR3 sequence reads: CASSGRTGETQYF. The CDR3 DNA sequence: TGTGCCAGCAGCGGGAGGACGGGAGAGACCCAGTACTTC. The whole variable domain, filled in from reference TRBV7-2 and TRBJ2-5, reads GAGVSQSPSNKVTEKGKDVELRCDPISGHTALYWYRQSLGQGLEFLIYFQGNSAPDKSGLPSDRFSAERTGGSVSTLTIQRTQQEDSAVYLCASSGRTGETQYFGPGTRLLVL.

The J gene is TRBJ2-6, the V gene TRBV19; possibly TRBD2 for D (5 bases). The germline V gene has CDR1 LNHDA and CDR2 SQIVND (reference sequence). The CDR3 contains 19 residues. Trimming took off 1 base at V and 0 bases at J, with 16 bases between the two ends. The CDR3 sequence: CASSIVDRGPISGANVLTF. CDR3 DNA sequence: TGTGCCAGTAGTATAGTCGATCGCGGGCCGATCTCTGGGGCCAACGTCCTGACTTTC.

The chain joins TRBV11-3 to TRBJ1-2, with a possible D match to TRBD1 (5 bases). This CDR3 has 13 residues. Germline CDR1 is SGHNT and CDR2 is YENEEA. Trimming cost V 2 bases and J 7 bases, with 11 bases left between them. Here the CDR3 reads CASSLTTASGYTF. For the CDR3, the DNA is TGTGCCAGCAGCTTAACGACAGCAAGTGGCTACACCTTC.

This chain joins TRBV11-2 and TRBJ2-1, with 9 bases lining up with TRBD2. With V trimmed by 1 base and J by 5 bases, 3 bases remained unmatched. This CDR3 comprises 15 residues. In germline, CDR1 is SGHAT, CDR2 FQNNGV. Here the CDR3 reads CASSLGLAGDNEQFF. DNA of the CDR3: TGTGCCAGCAGCTTAGGATTAGCGGGAGACAATGAGCAGTTCTTC.

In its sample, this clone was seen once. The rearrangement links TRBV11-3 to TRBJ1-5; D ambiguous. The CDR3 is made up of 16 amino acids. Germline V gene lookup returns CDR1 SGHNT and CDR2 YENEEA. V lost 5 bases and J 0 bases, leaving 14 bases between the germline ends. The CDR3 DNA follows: TGTGCCAGCAGCCCAATCCGCAGCGATAGCAATCAGCCCCAGCATTTT. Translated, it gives CASSPIRSDSNQPQHF.

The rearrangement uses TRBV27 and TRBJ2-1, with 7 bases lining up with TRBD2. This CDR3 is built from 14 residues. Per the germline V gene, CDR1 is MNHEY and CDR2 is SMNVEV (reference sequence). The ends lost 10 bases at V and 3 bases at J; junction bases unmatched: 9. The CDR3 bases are TGTGCCATCTCGACTAGCTATCTCTACAATGAGCAGTTCTTC. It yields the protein CAISTSYLYNEQFF.

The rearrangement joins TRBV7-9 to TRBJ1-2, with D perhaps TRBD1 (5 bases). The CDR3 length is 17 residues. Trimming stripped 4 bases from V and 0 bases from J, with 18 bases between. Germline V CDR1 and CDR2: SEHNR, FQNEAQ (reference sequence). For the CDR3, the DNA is TGTGCCAGCAGCTCCCCAAATACAGGCTCCCCTAACTATGGCTACACCTTC. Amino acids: CASSSPNTGSPNYGYTF.

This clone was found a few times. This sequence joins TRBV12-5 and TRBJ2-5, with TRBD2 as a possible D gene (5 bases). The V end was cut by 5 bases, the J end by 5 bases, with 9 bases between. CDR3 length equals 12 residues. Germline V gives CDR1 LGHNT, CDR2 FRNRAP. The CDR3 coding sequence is TGTGCTAGTGGTCCGGGAAGGGAGACCCAGTACTTC. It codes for CASGPGRETQYF.

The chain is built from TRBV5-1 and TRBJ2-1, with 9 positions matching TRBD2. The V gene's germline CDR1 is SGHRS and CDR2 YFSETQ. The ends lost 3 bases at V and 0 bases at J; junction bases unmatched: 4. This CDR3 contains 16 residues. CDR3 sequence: CASSYLAGSSYNEQFF. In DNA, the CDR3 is TGCGCCAGCAGCTACCTAGCGGGAAGCTCCTACAATGAGCAGTTCTTC.

In DNA, the CDR3 is TGTGCCAGCAGACCCGGACTAGCGGGAGGAAGGCCCTACAATGAGCAGTTCTTC. Encoded protein: CASRPGLAGGRPYNEQFF. The rearrangement links TRBV27 to TRBJ2-1, with 14 bases aligning to TRBD2. J lost 2 bases, V lost 6 bases, and 9 bases had no gene match. CDR1 is MNHEY and CDR2 is SMNVEV in the germline V gene (reference sequence). This CDR3 comprises 18 residues.

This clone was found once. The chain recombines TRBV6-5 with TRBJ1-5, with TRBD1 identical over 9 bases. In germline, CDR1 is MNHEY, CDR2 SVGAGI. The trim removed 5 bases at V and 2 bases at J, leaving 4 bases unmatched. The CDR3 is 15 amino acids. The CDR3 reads CASSADRGGNQPQHF. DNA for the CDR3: TGTGCCAGCAGTGCGGACAGGGGAGGCAATCAGCCCCAGCATTTT.

The CDR3 bases are TGTGCCAGCAGCTTGGTTGGGGGGACGTACAATGAGCAGTTCTTC. It yields the protein CASSLVGGTYNEQFF. The chain joins TRBV5-4 to TRBJ2-1, with a tentative D call TRBD2 (6 bases). V lost 0 bases and J 4 bases, leaving 11 bases between the germline ends. The CDR3 covers 15 residues. The V gene's germline CDR1 is SGHNT and CDR2 YYREEE (reference sequence).

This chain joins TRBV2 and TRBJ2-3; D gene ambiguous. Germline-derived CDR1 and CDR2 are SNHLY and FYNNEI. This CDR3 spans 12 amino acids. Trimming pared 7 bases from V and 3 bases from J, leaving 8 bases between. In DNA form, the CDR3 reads TGTGCCAGCACTTTCGCGACAGATACGCAGTATTTT. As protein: CASTFATDTQYF. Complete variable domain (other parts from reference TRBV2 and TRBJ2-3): EPEVTQTPSHQVTQMGQEVILRCVPISNHLYFYWYRQILGQKVEFLVSFYNNEISEKSEIFDDQFSVERPDGSNFTLKIRSTKLEDSAMYFCASTFATDTQYFGPGTRLTVL.

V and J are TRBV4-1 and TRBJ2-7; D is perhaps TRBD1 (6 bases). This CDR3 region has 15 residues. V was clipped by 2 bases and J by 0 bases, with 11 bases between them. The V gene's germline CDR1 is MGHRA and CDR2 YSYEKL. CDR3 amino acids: CASSQPGTNSYEQYF. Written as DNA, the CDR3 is TGCGCCAGCAGCCAACCCGGGACAAACTCCTACGAGCAGTACTTC.

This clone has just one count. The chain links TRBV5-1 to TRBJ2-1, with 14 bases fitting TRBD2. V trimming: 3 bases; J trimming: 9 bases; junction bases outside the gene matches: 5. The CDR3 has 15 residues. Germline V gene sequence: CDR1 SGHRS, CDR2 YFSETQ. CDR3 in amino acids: CASSWGLAGVAEQFF. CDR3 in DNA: TGCGCCAGCAGCTGGGGACTAGCGGGAGTGGCTGAGCAGTTCTTC.